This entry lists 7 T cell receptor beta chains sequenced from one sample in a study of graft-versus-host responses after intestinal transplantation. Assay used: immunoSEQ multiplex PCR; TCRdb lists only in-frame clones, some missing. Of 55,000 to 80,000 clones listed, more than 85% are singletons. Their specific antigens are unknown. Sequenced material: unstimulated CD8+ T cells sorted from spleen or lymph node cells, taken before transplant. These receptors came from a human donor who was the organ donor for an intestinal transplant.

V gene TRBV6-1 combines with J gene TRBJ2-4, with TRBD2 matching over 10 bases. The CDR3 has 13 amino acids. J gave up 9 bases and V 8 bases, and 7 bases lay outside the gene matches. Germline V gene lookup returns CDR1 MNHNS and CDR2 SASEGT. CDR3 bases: TGTGCCAGCGGCCTAGCGGGAGTGGTCATTCAGTACTTC. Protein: CASGLAGVVIQYF.

CDR3: CASSSPQLAAKNIQYF. The CDR3 nucleotides read TGTGCCAGCAGTTCGCCCCAACTAGCGGCTAAAAACATTCAGTACTTC. The rearrangement links TRBV27 to TRBJ2-4; 8 bases fit TRBD2. The CDR3 has 16 amino acids. J was trimmed by 4 bases and V by 4 bases; bases with no gene match: 9. CDR1 is MNHEY, CDR2 SMNVEV, per germline (reference sequence).

CDR3: CASTGTGVGTGELFF. CDR3 nucleotides: TGTGCCAGCACCGGAACAGGAGTAGGGACCGGGGAGCTGTTTTTT. This chain joins TRBV5-4 and TRBJ2-2, with D maybe TRBD1 (5 bases). Germline V lookup: CDR1 SGHNT, CDR2 YYREEE (reference sequence). The CDR3 runs 15 residues. V was trimmed by 6 bases and J by 5 bases, leaving 17 bases between them.

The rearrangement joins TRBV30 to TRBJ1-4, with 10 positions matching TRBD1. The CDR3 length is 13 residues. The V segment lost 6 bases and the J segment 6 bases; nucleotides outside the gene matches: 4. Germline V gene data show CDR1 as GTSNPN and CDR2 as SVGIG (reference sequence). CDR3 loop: CACDRGLDEKLFF. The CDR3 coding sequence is TGTGCCTGTGACAGGGGGCTTGATGAAAAACTGTTTTTT.

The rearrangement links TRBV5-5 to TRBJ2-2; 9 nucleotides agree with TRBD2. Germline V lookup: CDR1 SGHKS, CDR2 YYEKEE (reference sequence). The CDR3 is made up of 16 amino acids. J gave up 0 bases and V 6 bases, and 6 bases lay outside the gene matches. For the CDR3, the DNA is TGTGCCAGCATCCTCGGACTAGCGACGAACACCGGGGAGCTGTTTTTT. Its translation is CASILGLATNTGELFF.

The CDR3 loop reads CASSLQGAGEQFF. CDR3 nucleotides: TGTGCCAGCAGTTTACAGGGGGCAGGCGAGCAGTTCTTC. The chain carries TRBV27 and TRBJ2-1; 8 bases are a match to TRBD1. Germline CDR1 is MNHEY and CDR2 is SMNVEV (reference sequence). The V segment lost 2 bases and the J segment 10 bases; nucleotides outside the gene matches: 4. The CDR3 extends over 13 amino acids.

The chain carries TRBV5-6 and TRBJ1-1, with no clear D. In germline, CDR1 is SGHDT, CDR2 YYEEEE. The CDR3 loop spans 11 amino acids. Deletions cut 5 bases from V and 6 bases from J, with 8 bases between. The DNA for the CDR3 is TGTGCCAGCAGTTCCAACTCTGAAGCTTTCTTT. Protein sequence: CASSSNSEAFF.